This T cell receptor (beta chain) was sequenced in a study of blood T cells in healthy people across ages (dated by TCRdb to the mid-2010s). Notes on the research overall: Template switching captured roughly one uniquely barcoded TCR beta cDNA molecule per two T cells in model experiments. Four age groups were formed from the donors: young (average 16 years), middle-aged (approximately 40), aged (approximately 60) and long-lived (around 82). To avoid experimental bias, donors of different ages were randomly spread across the sequencing lanes. Using deep sequencing normalized with unique cDNA molecular identifiers, the study measured how TCR beta repertoire diversity changes with age. The study analyzed two additional independent replicas of 1 million unique cDNA reads from the same blood draw for two donors, one aged 18 to 30 and one aged 80 or older.

What the research found in general, with its limitations: Since profiling was done on bulk unsorted PBMCs, naive and antigen-experienced compartments could not be conclusively compared. There was a strong correlation between observed TCR beta diversity and the percentage of naive T cells measured by flow cytometry. Because donor CMV infection status was unknown, age-related changes in expanded clonotypes were potentially confounded. Compared with the aged group, the long-lived group had more naive CD4+ T cells, fewer expanded clones and increased TCR diversity, suggesting age selection. Observed TCR beta diversity per million T cells fell roughly linearly with age, and a significant reduction was already apparent by age about 43. Estimates of total diversity based on one million sequenced T cells were considered lower bounds and underestimates.

Including cysteine and phenylalanine, the CDR3 has 12 amino acids. Solely the CDR3 DNA is kept, with 36 bases framed from the first base. Deletion took 6 bases off V and 4 bases off J, with a span of 10 bases between the germline ends. Donors were 35 to 40 systemically healthy Caucasian individuals from Russia aged roughly 6 to 95 years. Approximately 11 milliliters of peripheral blood were drawn from each donor into EDTA-treated Vacutainer tubes. Ficoll-Paque density-gradient centrifugation was used to isolate PBMCs, with at least 6.5 million per sample. Total RNA was extracted from PBMCs with Trizol reagent, with at least 6 micrograms obtained per sample. Naive CD45RAhigh/CD27high T cell percentages were measured by flow cytometry on a PBMC aliquot from every donor. To prepare the library, 5' RACE was applied. TCRdb lists the instrument as Illumina HiSeq 2500. A second PCR of about 7 to 12 cycles was run with a J-beta primer mix and a sample-barcoded 5' primer. A template-switch 5' adaptor carrying 12 random nucleotides introduced a unique molecular identifier onto each TCR beta cDNA molecule. Each sample yielded at least 3 million CDR3-containing paired-end reads. First-strand cDNA was synthesized from all RNA with the Mint cDNA synthesis kit, primed by a TRBC-specific oligonucleotide. After uracil-DNA glycosylase treatment, a first 18-cycle PCR used universal primers M1SS and BC2_uni_R on all cDNA. For the original study's pipeline: For normalization, 1 million high-quality reads, each with a distinct molecular identifier, were randomly selected from each sample. Reads with shared molecular identifiers were discarded instead of being binned into consensus sequences. MiTCR, run with a Q25 quality threshold and the strictest error-elimination algorithm, handled CDR3 identification, clonotype clustering and error correction. Lower-bound total TCR beta diversity was estimated with a nonparametric unseen species model using Euler transformation. The public reads were quality trimmed at Q25 with fastp and then assembled into clones with MiXCR by TCRdb, keeping productive beta chains. CDR3 protein sequences are deduplicated, and each keeps its most common genes and DNA. The V and J calls follow TCRdb's processing rather than the paper's. This sample comprises 1,300,000 or so distinct CDR3 sequences, 59% of them detected only once. The top ten clonotypes cover 6.5% to 8.5% of the sample.

Turning to this clonotype: The antigen it binds to is not known. Base qualities are not at hand, and no much larger clone is one base apart.

The chain is assembled from TRBV12-3 or TRBV12-4 and TRBJ2-7; TRBD1 could be the D gene, as 6 bases match. Sequences were obtained from blood. The sequence was obtained from a man between 18 and 35 years old in good health. CDR3 protein: CASRKQGYEQYF. The nucleotide sequence reads as follows: TGTGCCAGCAGGAAACAGGGTTACGAGCAGTACTTC.